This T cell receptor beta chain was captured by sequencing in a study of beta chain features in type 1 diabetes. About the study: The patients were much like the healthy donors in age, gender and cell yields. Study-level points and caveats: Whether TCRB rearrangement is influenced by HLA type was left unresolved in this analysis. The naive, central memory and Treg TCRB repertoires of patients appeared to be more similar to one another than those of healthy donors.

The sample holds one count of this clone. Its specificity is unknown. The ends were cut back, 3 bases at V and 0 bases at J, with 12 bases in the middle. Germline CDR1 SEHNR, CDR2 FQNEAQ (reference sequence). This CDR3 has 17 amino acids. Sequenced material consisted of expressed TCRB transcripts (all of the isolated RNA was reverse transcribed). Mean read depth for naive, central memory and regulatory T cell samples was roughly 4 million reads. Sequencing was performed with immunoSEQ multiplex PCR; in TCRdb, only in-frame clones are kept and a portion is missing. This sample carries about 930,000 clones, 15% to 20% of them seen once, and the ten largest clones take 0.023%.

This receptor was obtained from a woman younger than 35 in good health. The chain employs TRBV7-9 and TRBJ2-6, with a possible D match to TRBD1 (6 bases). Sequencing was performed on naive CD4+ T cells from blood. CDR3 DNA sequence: TGTGCCAGCAGCTTTACAGGGCGGAGCTCTGGGGCCAACGTCCTGACTTTC. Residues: CASSFTGRSSGANVLTF.